This is a list of T cell receptor beta chains from one sample in a study of T cell repertoires in cytomegalovirus infection. For these receptors, no antigen is known. TCRdb redid the calling of the reads with MiXCR, one entry per CDR3 protein. Altogether some 560,000 distinct CDR3 sequences are present, about 39% being singletons, with the ten largest covering over 45%. Specimen: cultured PBMCs, collected from culture after CMV antigen stimulation. The receptors were sampled from a human donor in good health (CMV status not recorded). Some clones in this sample may be carry-over from other donors' samples. The CDR3 runs from the conserved cysteine through the conserved F or W. A D gene is named only where the DNA matches it firmly. Where a row states a size, it is once, few, many or the class of an expanded clone; other rows omit it.

J	V	length	D	size	CDR3	DNA
TRBJ2-7	TRBV7-4	14	TRBD1	.	CASSGQGSNYEQYF	TGTGCCAGCAGCGGACAGGGTTCAAACTACGAGCAGTACTTC
TRBJ2-5	TRBV15	15	.	.	CATSREGQSGETQYF	TGTGCCACCAGCAGGGAAGGACAGTCCGGGGAGACCCAGTACTTC
TRBJ1-3	TRBV7-2	14	TRBD1	few	CASSPGQAGNTIYF	TGTGCCAGCAGCCCGGGACAGGCTGGAAACACCATATATTTT
TRBJ2-6	TRBV7-8	21	.	few	CASSLAPTVTLVSPGANVLTF	TGTGCCAGCAGCTTAGCCCCGACGGTTACTCTTGTTTCTCCCGGGGCCAACGTCCTGACTTTC
TRBJ2-3	TRBV29-1	14	.	once	CSATSGQSTDTQYF	TGCAGCGCCACCTCCGGACAGAGCACAGATACGCAGTATTTT
TRBJ2-1	TRBV6-5	16	TRBD2	.	CASSPSWISGSDEQFF	TGTGCCAGCAGTCCTTCGTGGATTAGCGGGAGCGATGAGCAGTTCTTC
TRBJ2-7	TRBV5-6	16	.	.	CASSSWSGFRSYEQYF	TGTGCCAGCAGCTCGTGGTCTGGGTTTAGGTCCTACGAGCAGTACTTC
TRBJ1-1	TRBV19	14	.	.	CASTGAYTNTEAFF	TGTGCAAGTACGGGGGCTTACACGAACACTGAAGCTTTCTTT
TRBJ2-7	TRBV2	13	TRBD1	few	CASTTGYNYEQYF	TGTGCCAGCACGACAGGGTATAACTACGAGCAGTACTTC
TRBJ2-3	TRBV4-3	13	.	.	CASSHRGVDTQYF	TGCGCCAGCAGCCACCGGGGTGTAGATACGCAGTATTTT
TRBJ2-7	TRBV7-2	12	TRBD2	.	CASSLIGGGQYF	TGTGCCAGCAGCTTAATCGGGGGGGGGCAGTACTTC
TRBJ1-5	TRBV6-2/TRBV6-3	13	.	.	CASLRTASGPQHF	TGTGCCAGCCTCCGGACTGCCAGTGGGCCCCAGCATTTT
TRBJ1-2	TRBV6-5	12	.	.	CASSSRVYGYTF	TGTGCCAGCAGTTCCAGGGTCTATGGCTACACCTTC
TRBJ2-7	TRBV9	11	.	.	CASSVGGEQYF	TGTGCCAGCAGCGTCGGGGGCGAGCAGTACTTC
TRBJ1-5	TRBV27	16	.	few	CASSPASRVGSQPQHF	TGTGCCAGCAGCCCAGCCTCCAGGGTGGGTTCTCAGCCCCAGCATTTT
TRBJ2-1	TRBV7-2	16	TRBD2	.	CASSAQLAGGDNEQFF	TGTGCCAGCAGCGCGCAACTAGCGGGAGGGGACAATGAGCAGTTCTTC
TRBJ1-1	TRBV11-1	15	.	.	CASSPPDGTGTEAFF	TGTGCCAGCAGCCCCCCTGATGGCACAGGGACTGAAGCTTTCTTT
TRBJ2-7	TRBV7-2	17	TRBD1	few	CASSLSGQGSRTYEQYF	TGTGCCAGCAGCCTTTCGGGACAGGGGTCGAGAACCTACGAGCAGTACTTC
TRBJ1-5	TRBV20-1	12	.	many	CSARAGDQPQHF	TGCAGTGCTAGAGCAGGGGATCAGCCCCAGCATTTT
TRBJ2-1	TRBV6-2/TRBV6-3	13	.	few	CAGSRDSYNEQFF	TGTGCCGGCTCCAGGGACTCCTACAATGAGCAGTTCTTC
TRBJ2-7	TRBV5-6	15	.	.	CASSYLTLGGYEQYF	TGTGCCAGCAGCTACCTCACCCTTGGAGGCTACGAGCAGTACTTC
TRBJ2-5	TRBV7-8	15	.	.	CASSFGTSIGETQYF	TGTGCCAGCAGCTTCGGGACTTCTATTGGGGAGACCCAGTACTTC
TRBJ2-7	TRBV19	13	.	.	CASSNGPQYEQYF	TGTGCCAGTAGTAATGGTCCCCAGTACGAGCAGTACTTC
TRBJ2-3	TRBV10-3	13	.	few	CATSQGVEDTQYF	TGTGCCACCTCACAGGGCGTGGAAGATACGCAGTATTTT
TRBJ2-1	TRBV5-4	17	.	.	CASSLVGGLSSYNEQFF	TGTGCCAGCAGCTTGGTTGGCGGCCTGAGCTCCTACAATGAGCAGTTCTTC
TRBJ2-2	TRBV6-6	15	TRBD1	.	CASSSGTGEPGELFF	TGTGCCAGCAGTTCGGGGACAGGGGAGCCCGGGGAGCTGTTTTTT
TRBJ2-5	TRBV25-1	15	.	few	CASSAQRGGQETQYF	TGTGCCAGCAGTGCCCAAAGGGGGGGGCAAGAGACCCAGTACTTC
TRBJ2-1	TRBV4-2	13	.	once	CASSQDRRSEQFF	TGTGCCAGCAGCCAAGATAGAAGGAGTGAGCAGTTCTTC
TRBJ2-7	TRBV6-5	12	.	.	CASMGGLYEQYF	TGTGCCAGCATGGGGGGACTCTACGAGCAGTACTTC
TRBJ2-7	TRBV6-8	14	.	.	CASKSLGPNYEQYF	TGTGCCAGCAAGAGTTTGGGCCCCAACTACGAGCAGTACTTC
TRBJ1-4	TRBV20-1	11	.	.	CSARRGGKLFF	TGCAGTGCTAGAAGGGGGGGAAAACTGTTTTTT
TRBJ2-2	TRBV6-4	16	TRBD1	.	CASSVRQGGNTGELFF	TGTGCCAGCAGTGTCCGACAGGGGGGCAACACCGGGGAGCTGTTTTTT
TRBJ1-1	TRBV4-2	15	.	.	CASSREGWEGTEAFF	TGTGCCAGCAGCCGAGAAGGGTGGGAGGGCACTGAAGCTTTCTTT
TRBJ2-5	TRBV18	13	.	.	CASSPRSGETQYF	TGTGCCAGCTCACCACGAAGCGGGGAGACCCAGTACTTC
TRBJ2-3	TRBV7-8	13	TRBD2	.	CASSLKIAGGRYF	TGTGCCAGCAGCTTAAAGATAGCGGGGGGCAGGTATTTT
TRBJ1-4	TRBV7-2	15	.	many	CASSLVVRTNEKLFF	TGTGCCAGCAGCTTAGTGGTCAGAACTAATGAAAAACTGTTTTTT
TRBJ2-5	TRBV5-4	16	TRBD2	.	CASSQGLAGQQETQYF	TGTGCCAGCAGCCAGGGACTAGCGGGGCAACAAGAGACCCAGTACTTC
TRBJ1-2	TRBV24-1	15	TRBD1	.	CATGDWTGDNYGYTF	TGTGCCACCGGAGACTGGACAGGGGATAACTATGGCTACACCTTC
TRBJ2-1	TRBV20-1	18	TRBD2	.	CSARAWLAGGTSYNEQFF	TGCAGTGCTAGAGCGTGGCTAGCGGGGGGGACCTCCTACAATGAGCAGTTCTTC
TRBJ2-5	TRBV11-2	15	TRBD2	.	CASSRLAGTQETQYF	TGTGCCAGCAGTAGACTAGCGGGGACTCAAGAGACCCAGTACTTC
TRBJ2-7	TRBV7-4	15	.	.	CASSLVGSATYEQYF	TGTGCCAGCAGCTTAGTCGGTAGCGCAACCTACGAGCAGTACTTC
TRBJ2-7	TRBV7-2	13	TRBD1	many	CASSLVDRGEQYF	TGTGCCAGCAGCTTAGTTGACAGGGGCGAGCAGTACTTC
TRBJ2-7	TRBV11-2	14	.	few	CASSPRPGDYEQYF	TGTGCCAGCAGCCCCCGACCTGGGGACTACGAGCAGTACTTC
TRBJ2-3	TRBV5-4	15	TRBD1	few	CASSSAGTGTDTQYF	TGTGCCAGCAGCTCCGCCGGGACAGGGACAGATACGCAGTATTTT
TRBJ2-3	TRBV7-6	16	TRBD2	few	CASSLEASGGTNTQYF	TGTGCCAGCAGCTTAGAGGCTAGCGGGGGCACGAATACGCAGTATTTT
TRBJ1-1	TRBV7-2	8	.	.	CASLRAFF	TGTGCCAGCCTTCGGGCTTTCTTT
TRBJ2-5	TRBV3-1	18	TRBD2	.	CASSLSLGAGENQETQYF	TGTGCCAGCAGCCTCAGCCTAGGGGCGGGGGAGAACCAAGAGACCCAGTACTTC
TRBJ2-4	TRBV5-6	12	TRBD1	.	CASTSGTGTEYF	TGTGCCAGCACCTCGGGAACCGGGACAGAGTACTTC
TRBJ2-7	TRBV7-9	15	.	few	CASSASGTSAREQYF	TGTGCCAGCAGCGCATCCGGGACATCAGCGCGCGAGCAGTACTTC
TRBJ2-5	TRBV7-8	15	.	few	CASSRAPSNRETQYF	TGTGCCAGCAGCCGGGCCCCTAGCAACCGAGAGACCCAGTACTTC
TRBJ1-1	TRBV25-1	13	.	few	CASSETKGSEAFF	TGTGCCAGCAGTGAAACGAAGGGTTCTGAAGCTTTCTTT
TRBJ2-3	TRBV7-2	15	TRBD2	many	CASNIAGGPTDTQYF	TGTGCCAGCAACATAGCGGGGGGGCCCACAGATACGCAGTATTTT
TRBJ2-4	TRBV5-1	13	TRBD1	.	CASTWDRGNIQYF	TGCGCCAGCACTTGGGACAGAGGAAACATTCAGTACTTC
TRBJ2-5	TRBV5-1	17	.	.	CASSHETGGGGIKTQYF	TGCGCCAGCAGCCACGAGACTGGGGGCGGCGGTATCAAGACCCAGTACTTC
TRBJ2-7	TRBV7-6	15	.	.	CASSLAWDGAYEQYF	TGTGCCAGCAGCTTAGCGTGGGACGGGGCCTACGAGCAGTACTTC
TRBJ1-5	TRBV7-2	15	.	many	CASSLQGLSNQPQHF	TGTGCCAGCAGCTTACAAGGTTTGAGCAATCAGCCCCAGCATTTT
TRBJ1-1	TRBV6-8	14	TRBD1	.	CASTPTRWGTVGFF	TGTGCCAGCACACCCACTCGGTGGGGGACAGTTGGTTTCTTT